These T cell receptor beta chains were read from a single sample in a study of human T cells and chemical hapten exposure. TCRdb used MiXCR to reprocess the RACE reads, holding one entry per CDR3 protein. The table includes 150,000 to 200,000 distinct CDR3 sequences, about 25% detected once. The specimen was whole blood, collected in connection with sensitization to the hapten diphenylcyclopropenone (DPC). These receptors came from a woman aged 40 to 55 with alopecia areata. Some clones in this sample may be carry-over from other donors' samples. Each CDR3 is given with its conserved first and last residue. A D gene is named only where the DNA matches it firmly. The size entry is marked missing in some rows and otherwise reads once, few, many or a size class.

clone_size d_call j_call v_call cdr3_aa cdr3_nt
. . TRBJ2-7 TRBV4-1 CASSQDPSLAKYF TGCGCCAGCAGCCAAGACCCCAGCTTGGCCAAGTACTTC
few TRBD1 TRBJ1-5 TRBV4-2 CASSQESGTDNQPQHF TGTGCCAGCAGCCAAGAGTCCGGGACAGACAATCAGCCCCAGCATTTT
few . TRBJ1-6 TRBV18 CASSPSGTIGSPLHF TGTGCCAGCTCCCCCTCGGGGACAATAGGTTCACCCCTCCACTTT
few TRBD1 TRBJ2-1 TRBV5-4 CASSLGQGYNEQFF TGTGCCAGCAGCTTAGGACAGGGGTACAATGAGCAGTTCTTC
many . TRBJ1-1 TRBV5-1 CASSPGVNTEAFF TGCGCCAGCAGCCCGGGCGTTAACACTGAAGCTTTCTTT
. TRBD1 TRBJ2-1 TRBV4-2 CASSPVGTANEQFF TGTGCCAGCAGCCCTGTGGGGACAGCGAATGAGCAGTTCTTC
. . TRBJ2-3 TRBV5-1 CASSNDRATDTQYF TGCGCCAGCAGCAACGATAGGGCCACAGATACGCAGTATTTT
. . TRBJ1-1 TRBV6-2/TRBV6-3 CASSYSYEAQGGTEAFF TGTGCCAGCAGTTACTCCTACGAGGCACAGGGCGGCACTGAAGCTTTCTTT
few . TRBJ2-7 TRBV24-1 CATSDLVRYEQYF TGTGCCACCAGTGATTTGGTCCGGTACGAGCAGTACTTC
. TRBD2 TRBJ2-1 TRBV4-3 CASSQQLAPGQGNELFF TGCGCCAGCAGCCAACAACTAGCGCCAGGGCAAGGCAATGAGCTGTTCTTC
. . TRBJ2-3 TRBV29-1 CSGDRAPTDTQYF TGCAGCGGCGACCGGGCCCCCACAGATACGCAGTATTTT
. . TRBJ2-3 TRBV28 CASSLSPSGTDTQYF TGTGCCAGCAGTTTAAGTCCTAGCGGCACAGATACGCAGTATTTT
few TRBD2 TRBJ2-7 TRBV6-2/TRBV6-3 CASIEAGNYEQYF TGTGCCAGTATCGAAGCGGGGAACTACGAGCAGTACTTC
few TRBD2 TRBJ2-3 TRBV20-1 CSATGLAGVADTQYF TGCAGTGCTACAGGACTAGCGGGAGTGGCAGATACGCAGTATTTT
. . TRBJ2-1 TRBV7-2 CASSLPASNEQFF TGTGCCAGCAGCTTACCCGCTAGTAATGAGCAGTTCTTC
. . TRBJ2-7 TRBV9 CASSVEGLGEQYF TGTGCCAGCAGCGTAGAGGGTCTCGGCGAGCAGTACTTC
few . TRBJ2-2 TRBV29-1 CSVRGGGTGELFF TGCAGCGTTAGGGGAGGGGGCACCGGGGAGCTGTTTTTT
. TRBD2 TRBJ2-1 TRBV27 CASSLAGGPSYDEQFF TGTGCCAGCAGTTTGGCGGGAGGGCCGTCCTACGATGAGCAGTTCTTC
few . TRBJ2-1 TRBV10-3 CAIKDQSYNEQFF TGTGCCATCAAAGACCAGTCCTACAATGAGCAGTTCTTC
. . TRBJ1-2 TRBV5-6 CASSLKGQALDYTF TGTGCCAGCAGCTTGAAAGGGCAGGCCCTGGACTACACCTTC
. . TRBJ2-7 TRBV12-3/TRBV12-4 CASRPQGGYEQYF TGTGCCAGCCGCCCTCAGGGGGGCTACGAGCAGTACTTC
. . TRBJ2-3 TRBV6-5 CASKHASTDTQYF TGTGCCAGCAAACATGCTAGCACAGATACGCAGTATTTT
few . TRBJ2-1 TRBV7-9 CASSLAQGSNEQFF TGTGCCAGCAGCTTAGCCCAGGGAAGCAATGAGCAGTTCTTC
few . TRBJ1-2 TRBV29-1 CSVERGGYTF TGCAGCGTGGAAAGAGGTGGCTACACCTTC
few . TRBJ2-1 TRBV7-9 CASSFNYNEQFF TGTGCCAGCAGCTTCAACTACAATGAGCAGTTCTTC